The entry below describes one T cell receptor beta chain. This record comes from a study of blood T cell repertoires in COVID-19. Study summary: Sites in the United States, Italy and Spain provided acute and convalescent COVID-19 samples.

Deletions cut 7 bases from V and 8 bases from J, with 17 bases between. Looked up from germline, CDR1 is LGHDT and CDR2 is YNNKEL (reference sequence). The CDR3 runs 13 residues. The data were produced by immunoSEQ multiplex PCR, yet TCRdb's version contains in-frame clones alone and is incomplete. The sample includes some 250,000 clones, about 81% of them seen just once. The chain carries TRBV3-1 (or the pseudogene TRBV3-2) and TRBJ1-1; D is possibly TRBD1 (5 bases). The receptor was isolated from a woman aged 55 to 70 with active or convalescent COVID-19. The sequencing input was peripheral blood. The CDR3 nucleotides are TGTGCCAGCACCCTCGGGGGGGTAATGGAAGCTTTCTTT. It translates to CASTLGGVMEAFF.